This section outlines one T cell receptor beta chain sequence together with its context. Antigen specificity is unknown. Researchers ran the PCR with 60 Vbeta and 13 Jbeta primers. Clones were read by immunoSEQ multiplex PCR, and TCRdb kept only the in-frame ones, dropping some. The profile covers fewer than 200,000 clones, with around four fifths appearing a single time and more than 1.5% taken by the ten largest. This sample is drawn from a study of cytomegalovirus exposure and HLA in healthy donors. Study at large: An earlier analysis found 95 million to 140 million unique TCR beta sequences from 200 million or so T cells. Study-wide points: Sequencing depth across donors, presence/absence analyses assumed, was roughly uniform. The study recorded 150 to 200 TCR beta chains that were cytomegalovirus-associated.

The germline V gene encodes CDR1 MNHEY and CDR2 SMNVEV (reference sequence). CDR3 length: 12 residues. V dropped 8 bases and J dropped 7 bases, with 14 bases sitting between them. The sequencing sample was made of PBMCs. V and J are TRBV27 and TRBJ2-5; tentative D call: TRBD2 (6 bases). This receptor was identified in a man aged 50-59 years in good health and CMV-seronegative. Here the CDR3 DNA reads TGTGCCAGCTCTGGGACTGGGGGGACCCAGTACTTC. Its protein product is CASSGTGGTQYF.